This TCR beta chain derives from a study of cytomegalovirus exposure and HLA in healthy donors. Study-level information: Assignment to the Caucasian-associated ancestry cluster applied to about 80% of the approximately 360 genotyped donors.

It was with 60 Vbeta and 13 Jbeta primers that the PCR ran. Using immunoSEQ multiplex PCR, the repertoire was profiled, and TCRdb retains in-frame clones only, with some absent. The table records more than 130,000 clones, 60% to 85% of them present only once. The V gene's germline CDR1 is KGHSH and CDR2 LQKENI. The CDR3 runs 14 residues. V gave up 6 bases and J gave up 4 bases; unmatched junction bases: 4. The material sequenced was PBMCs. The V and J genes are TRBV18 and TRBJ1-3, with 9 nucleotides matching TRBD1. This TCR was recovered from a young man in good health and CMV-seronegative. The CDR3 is CASSTTGGGNTIYF. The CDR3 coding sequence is TGTGCCAGCTCTACGACAGGGGGAGGAAACACCATATATTTT.